Each of the 27 T cell receptor beta chains below was sequenced from the same sample in a study of blood T cell repertoires in COVID-19. Profiled with immunoSEQ multiplex PCR; TCRdb holds only in-frame clones, not every one. The repertoire holds around 260,000 clones, with 86% as singletons. The sample consisted of peripheral blood. Source of these receptors: a man aged 25-45 years with active or convalescent COVID-19.

The table lists this clone with a count of one. The genes are TRBV30 and TRBJ1-1; 7 bases line up with TRBD1. In germline, CDR1 is GTSNPN, CDR2 SVGIG (reference sequence). The CDR3 covers 13 residues. The ends lost 0 bases at V and 8 bases at J; junction bases unmatched: 6. The CDR3 reads CAWSVSGDREAFF. CDR3 bases: TGTGCCTGGAGTGTATCGGGGGACAGAGAAGCTTTCTTT. Looking up the rest from reference TRBV30 and TRBJ1-1 gives the full variable domain: SQTIHQWPATLVQPVGSPLSLECTVEGTSNPNLYWYRQAAGRGLQLLFYSVGIGQISSEVPQNLSASRPQDRQFILSSKKLLLSDSGFYLCAWSVSGDREAFFGQGTRLTVV.

This clone has a handful of counts. The rearrangement links TRBV19 to TRBJ2-2, with 7 bases lining up with TRBD1. CDR1 LNHDA and CDR2 SQIVND come from the germline V gene (reference sequence). The CDR3 contains 15 residues. Trimming cost V 9 bases and J 6 bases; bases outside gene matches: 13. The CDR3 DNA follows: TGTGCCAGCTCCTGGGGGACAGAGGACGCCGGGGAGCTGTTTTTT. Its translation: CASSWGTEDAGELFF.

The CDR3 sequence: CASSSGQPEKLFF. The CDR3 coding sequence is TGTGCCAGCAGCTCGGGACAGCCAGAAAAACTGTTTTTT. The rearrangement joins TRBV5-4 to TRBJ1-4; 7 bases map to TRBD1. V lost 3 bases and J lost 8; bases outside the gene matches: 4. Looked up from germline, CDR1 is SGHNT and CDR2 is YYREEE (reference sequence). The length of the CDR3 is 13 residues. Full variable domain (missing parts from reference TRBV5-4 and TRBJ1-4): ETGVTQSPTHLIKTRGQQVTLRCSSQSGHNTVSWYQQALGQGPQFIFQYYREEENGRGNFPPRFSGLQFPNYSSELNVNALELDDSALYLCASSSGQPEKLFFGSGTQLSVL.

J is TRBJ2-1 and V is TRBV2; 8 nucleotides agree with TRBD2. The CDR3 has 13 residues. Germline assignment: CDR1 SNHLY and CDR2 FYNNEI. Losses at the gene ends were 6 bases for V and 4 bases for J; bases not matched to a gene: 2. The CDR3 is CASRRLAYNEQFF. CDR3 coding DNA: TGTGCCAGCAGGCGACTAGCGTACAATGAGCAGTTCTTC.

The chain combines TRBV7-2 with TRBJ2-1; 7 positions match TRBD2. Germline trimming cut 4 bases from V and 1 base from J; bases unmatched to any gene: 1. Germline lookup yields CDR1 SGHTA and CDR2 FQGNSA. There are 14 residues in the CDR3. The CDR3 here is CASSSGGSYNEQFF. As DNA, the CDR3 is TGTGCCAGCAGCTCGGGGGGATCCTACAATGAGCAGTTCTTC. Full variable domain (missing parts from reference TRBV7-2 and TRBJ2-1): GAGVSQSPSNKVTEKGKDVELRCDPISGHTALYWYRQSLGQGLEFLIYFQGNSAPDKSGLPSDRFSAERTGGSVSTLTIQRTQQEDSAVYLCASSSGGSYNEQFFGPGTRLTVL.

The rearrangement joins TRBV7-3 to TRBJ2-2; possibly TRBD2 for D (6 bases). The ends were cut back, 3 bases at V and 0 bases at J, with 20 bases in the middle. The germline V gene has CDR1 SGHTA and CDR2 FQGTGA. The CDR3 extends over 19 amino acids. Here the CDR3 DNA reads TGTGCCAGCAGCTTTTCAGGACTAATCGGACGTACGAACACCGGGGAGCTGTTTTTT. It codes for CASSFSGLIGRTNTGELFF.

This chain uses TRBV5-8 with TRBJ1-3; D is possibly TRBD1 (5 bases). The CDR3 spans 15 residues. V lost 5 bases and J lost 0, with 12 bases in between. CDR1 is SGHTS, CDR2 YDEGEE, per germline. CDR3 in DNA: TGTGCCAGCAGTGGGAGGGGCCTCTCTGGAAACACCATATATTTT. Its protein is CASSGRGLSGNTIYF.

The chain joins TRBV27 to TRBJ2-7; tentative D call: TRBD1 (6 bases). The V end was cut by 5 bases, the J end by 2 bases, with 16 bases between. Germline assignment: CDR1 MNHEY and CDR2 SMNVEV (reference sequence). This CDR3 region has 15 residues. The CDR3 region has the DNA TGTGCCAGCAGTGAAAAGGACAGCCATGCCTACGAGCAGTACTTC. Translating gives CASSEKDSHAYEQYF.

The chain carries TRBV2 and TRBJ1-2, with TRBD1 identical over 7 bases. This CDR3 spans 14 amino acids. Germline trimming cut 7 bases from V and 5 bases from J; bases unmatched to any gene: 10. Germline CDR1 reads SNHLY; CDR2 reads FYNNEI. Written as DNA, the CDR3 is TGTGCCAGCAAAATCCAGGGGGTGACGTATGGCTACACCTTC. This gives the protein CASKIQGVTYGYTF.

CDR3 protein: CASTAGNEAFF. The CDR3 DNA sequence: TGTGCCAGTACGGCAGGGAACGAAGCTTTCTTT. The V call is TRBV19, the J call TRBJ1-1, with D maybe TRBD1 (5 bases). The ends were cut back, 7 bases at V and 8 bases at J, with 11 bases in the middle. This CDR3 has 11 amino acids. Germline values: CDR1 LNHDA, CDR2 SQIVND (reference sequence).

The CDR3 sequence is CASGGQSTDTQYF. CDR3 DNA: TGTGCCAGCGGGGGACAGTCAACAGATACGCAGTATTTT. V usage is TRBV2 and J usage is TRBJ2-3, with 7 bases matching TRBD1. The length of the CDR3 is 13 residues. Trimming took 8 bases from V and 3 from J; bases not matched to a gene: 5. From germline, CDR1 is SNHLY and CDR2 FYNNEI.

The rearrangement links TRBV7-8 to TRBJ1-3; 8 bases agree with TRBD1. Losses at the gene ends were 3 bases for V and 2 bases for J; bases not matched to a gene: 15. CDR3 length: 19 amino acids. Germline V gives CDR1 SGHVS, CDR2 FQNEAQ. CDR3: CASSFRTGFKSTTGNTIYF. For the CDR3, the DNA is TGTGCCAGCAGCTTCCGGACAGGGTTTAAGTCTACGACTGGAAACACCATATATTTT.

The genes are TRBV27 and TRBJ1-2; D is possibly TRBD1 (6 bases). The CDR3 runs to 14 residues. The V end was cut by 4 bases, the J end by 3 bases, with 12 bases between. Germline CDR1 reads MNHEY; CDR2 reads SMNVEV (reference sequence). The DNA of the CDR3 is TGTGCCAGCAGTTCCACCAGGGGAGACTATGGCTACACCTTC. It yields the protein CASSSTRGDYGYTF.

This clone occurred once. V usage is TRBV18 and J usage is TRBJ1-5; possibly TRBD1 for D (6 bases). The CDR3 spans 14 residues. Between the trimmed V and J ends, which lost 5 bases and 3 bases, there was a span of 11 bases. CDR1 is KGHSH, CDR2 LQKENI, per germline. The CDR3 bases are TGTGCCAGCTCAGGGGGCATGGACAATCAGCCCCAGCATTTT. This translates into CASSGGMDNQPQHF.

V is TRBV7-2 and J is TRBJ2-1, with 9 nucleotides matching TRBD1. The CDR3 length is 17 residues. Germline trimming cut 4 bases from V and 6 bases from J; bases unmatched to any gene: 13. In germline, CDR1 is SGHTA, CDR2 FQGNSA. The DNA of the CDR3 is TGTGCCAGCAGCTACGGGACAGGGATGGTCCCTCGCAATGAGCAGTTCTTC. Amino acid sequence: CASSYGTGMVPRNEQFF.

The V gene is TRBV5-1, the J gene TRBJ1-1, with 7 bases identical to TRBD1. This CDR3 comprises 14 residues. The V gene end was trimmed by 4 bases and the J gene end by 2 bases; junction bases not matched to a gene: 5. The germline V gene encodes CDR1 SGHRS and CDR2 YFSETQ. CDR3 sequence reads: CASSGTGVNTEAFF. The CDR3 DNA sequence: TGCGCCAGCAGCGGTACAGGGGTCAACACTGAAGCTTTCTTT.

CDR3 loop: CASLTGGNTIYF. The CDR3 DNA is TGTGCCAGCTTGACAGGAGGAAACACCATATATTTT. The J gene is TRBJ1-3, the V gene TRBV28; maybe TRBD1 (6 bases). This CDR3 contains 12 residues. Trimming stripped 8 bases from V and 4 bases from J, with 9 bases between. Per germline, CDR1 MDHEN and CDR2 SYDVKM.

The DNA for the CDR3 is TGCAGCGTTGGGCGGGGGGGACCTAATGAGCAGTTCTTC. This codes for CSVGRGGPNEQFF. The rearrangement joins TRBV29-1 to TRBJ2-1, with TRBD2 matching 9 bases. Unmatched junction bases numbered 5, after V lost 4 bases and J lost 7 bases. CDR1 SQVTM and CDR2 ANQGSEA come from the germline V gene. CDR3 length equals 13 residues.

This clone was observed a few times. The chain recombines TRBV2 with TRBJ1-2, with unresolved D. The CDR3 spans 14 residues. The germline V gene has CDR1 SNHLY and CDR2 FYNNEI. V lost 6 bases and J lost 8, with 19 bases in between. CDR3 sequence: CASRSENSMAGYTF. The CDR3 DNA is TGTGCCAGCAGAAGCGAGAATAGCATGGCCGGCTACACCTTC.

The chain recombines TRBV9 with TRBJ2-4; TRBD2 matches at 10 bases. The junction had 11 bases not matched to a gene; V was cut back by 3 bases and J by 8 bases. Germline V gene data show CDR1 as SGDLS and CDR2 as YYNGEE. The CDR3 totals 16 residues. The CDR3 DNA follows: TGTGCCAGCAGCGGCGGGGGGAGCGGGGGGGGCGACATTCAGTACTTC. It specifies CASSGGGSGGGDIQYF.

A single count supports this clone. This sequence joins TRBV27 and TRBJ2-5; no clear D gene. Germline V gene sequence: CDR1 MNHEY, CDR2 SMNVEV (reference sequence). The germline V and J ends were trimmed by 1 base and 4 bases, with 19 bases remaining between them. The CDR3 consists of 17 residues. CDR3 coding DNA: TGTGCCAGCAGTTTATTGGGTTCCACGCCTCCAGGAGAGACCCAGTACTTC. Its protein is CASSLLGSTPPGETQYF.

The CDR3 DNA sequence: TGTGCCAGCAGCGGACAGAACACCGGGGAGCTGTTTTTT. Translation gives CASSGQNTGELFF. The rearrangement joins TRBV6-5 to TRBJ2-2; D is perhaps TRBD1 (5 bases). Between the trimmed V and J ends, which lost 6 bases and 1 base, there was a span of 6 bases. Germline V lookup: CDR1 MNHEY, CDR2 SVGAGI. CDR3 length: 13 amino acids.

This clone occurred a few times. The chain couples TRBV30 to TRBJ1-4; TRBD1 aligns across 7 bases. The CDR3 length is 14 residues. Losses at the gene ends were 4 bases for V and 10 bases for J; bases not matched to a gene: 12. The germline V gene encodes CDR1 GTSNPN and CDR2 SVGIG (reference sequence). In DNA form, the CDR3 reads TGTGCCTGGACTTATGGGGACAGCCGGGGAAAACTGTTTTTT. Translating it yields CAWTYGDSRGKLFF.

V is TRBV7-8 and J is TRBJ1-6, with D tentatively TRBD1 (5 bases). V was shortened by 3 bases and J by 13 bases, with 16 bases between the two germline ends. The CDR3 has 14 amino acids. Germline CDR1 is SGHVS and CDR2 is FQNEAQ. The CDR3 loop is CASSFRGDGGPLHF. CDR3 bases: TGTGCCAGCAGCTTTCGGGGCGACGGGGGGCCCCTCCACTTT.

The rearrangement links TRBV7-3 to TRBJ2-7; 13 bases match TRBD2. The germline V gene encodes CDR1 SGHTA and CDR2 FQGTGA. Germline trimming cut 5 bases from V and 10 bases from J; bases unmatched to any gene: 11. CDR3 length: 15 amino acids. The CDR3 DNA follows: TGTGCCAGCAGCGGGACCGGGACTAGCGGGGAAAGTCAGTACTTC. Translated: CASSGTGTSGESQYF.

This rearrangement joins TRBV6-1 to TRBJ1-2; possibly TRBD1 for D (6 bases). Per germline, CDR1 MNHNS and CDR2 SASEGT. The CDR3 is made up of 15 amino acids. Trimming left V 1 base short and J 3 bases short, with 12 bases between. CDR3 sequence (DNA): TGTGCCAGCAGTGAAGAGGACAGAGGGTACTATGGCTACACCTTC. This gives the protein CASSEEDRGYYGYTF.

The genes are TRBV20-1 and TRBJ2-7; 11 nucleotides line up with TRBD1. This CDR3 is built from 12 residues. The ends lost 3 bases at V and 6 bases at J; junction bases unmatched: 1. CDR1 is DFQATT, CDR2 SNEGSKA, per germline (reference sequence). CDR3 in amino acids: CSASGTGGEQYF. The CDR3 DNA reads as TGCAGTGCTAGTGGGACAGGGGGCGAGCAGTACTTC.